What follows are 18 T cell receptor beta chains derived from one specimen sequenced in a study of T-cell memory formation after mild COVID-19. TCRdb independently ran MiXCR on the 5' RACE reads; one entry per CDR3 protein. The data show about 82,000 distinct CDR3 sequences, roughly an eighth seen once. What was sequenced was PBMCs or a T cell subset sorted from them (not recorded which). The receptor source for this set is an adult woman who had mild COVID-19 (a few samples of this study predate the infection). Cell type and time point are not known.

Points on this clonotype: A much larger clone lies a single base off, so this may be a read error. This chain links TRBV29-1 with TRBJ2-1; 11 bases match TRBD1. Germline V gives CDR1 SQVTM, CDR2 ANQGSEA. The CDR3 runs to 13 residues. V gave up 5 bases and J gave up 10 bases; unmatched junction bases: 7. CDR3 in amino acids: CSVTGQGAWEQFF. The CDR3 region has the DNA TGCAGCGTTACAGGACAGGGGGCTTGGGAGCAGTTCTTC.

The chain joins TRBV5-5 to TRBJ1-5; no reliable D call. In germline, CDR1 is SGHKS, CDR2 YYEKEE (reference sequence). This CDR3 is built from 15 residues. Trimming pared 1 base from V and 0 bases from J, leaving 8 bases between. Here the CDR3 DNA reads TGTGCCAGCAGCTTGAATGGGGATAGCAATCAGCCCCAGCATTTT. Amino acid sequence: CASSLNGDSNQPQHF.

The chain uses TRBV27 and TRBJ2-7; D perhaps matches TRBD1 (6 bases). Looked up from germline, CDR1 is MNHEY and CDR2 is SMNVEV (reference sequence). This CDR3 contains 14 residues. V was clipped by 2 bases and J by 1 base, with 9 bases between them. CDR3 sequence reads: CASSLETGSYEQYF. CDR3 in DNA: TGTGCCAGCAGTTTAGAGACAGGTTCCTACGAGCAGTACTTC.

This chain uses TRBV5-1 with TRBJ2-1; TRBD1 is a possible D gene (6 bases). Germline V CDR1 and CDR2: SGHRS, YFSETQ. The CDR3 runs 17 residues. Trimming shortened V by 2 bases and J by 0 bases, and 15 bases separated the two germline ends. The CDR3, as DNA: TGCGCCAGCAGCTTTGCCCCCGGGACAAACTCCTACAATGAGCAGTTCTTC. Protein product: CASSFAPGTNSYNEQFF.

This clonotype appeared a few times. This chain joins TRBV7-9 and TRBJ1-1, with D possibly being TRBD1 (6 bases). Trimming left V 11 bases short and J 3 bases short, with 19 bases between. Germline CDR1 and CDR2: SEHNR and FQNEAQ (reference sequence). This CDR3 has 14 residues. CDR3 nucleotide sequence: TGTGCCGCAGAAGGACAGTGGTACGACACTGAAGCTTTCTTT. It codes for CAAEGQWYDTEAFF.

In its sample, this clonotype was seen a few times. CDR3 bases: TGCAGCGCCAGAGGCAATCAGCCCCAGCATTTT. It encodes CSARGNQPQHF. The chain couples TRBV29-1 to TRBJ1-5; D gene uncertain. Trimming left V 7 bases short and J 2 bases short, with 6 bases between. CDR3 length: 11 residues. CDR1 SQVTM and CDR2 ANQGSEA come from the germline V gene.

The V call is TRBV4-2, the J call TRBJ2-5; D is unresolved. Germline V lookup: CDR1 LGHNA, CDR2 YNFKEQ. Trimming pared 5 bases from V and 2 bases from J, leaving 9 bases between. The CDR3 covers 13 residues. CDR3 nucleotides: TGTGCCAGCAGCTCACTCGGGCAAGAGACCCAGTACTTC. Its translation is CASSSLGQETQYF.

This clonotype was seen a handful of times. This rearrangement joins TRBV28 to TRBJ2-7, with D perhaps TRBD1 (6 bases). Germline V gene lookup returns CDR1 MDHEN and CDR2 SYDVKM. CDR3 length: 13 residues. V lost 2 bases and J lost 2, with 7 bases in between. CDR3 in amino acids: CASSLPGAYEQYF. Written as DNA, the CDR3 is TGTGCCAGCAGTTTACCAGGGGCCTACGAGCAGTACTTC. Combining the CDR3 with reference TRBV28 and TRBJ2-7 gives the whole variable domain DVKVTQSSRYLVKRTGEKVFLECVQDMDHENMFWYRQDPGLGLRLIYFSYDVKMKEKGDIPEGYSVSREKKERFSLILESASTNQTSMYLCASSLPGAYEQYFGPGTRLTVT.

The genes are TRBV15 and TRBJ2-1; maybe TRBD1 (5 bases). The germline V gene has CDR1 LNHNV and CDR2 YYDKDF (reference sequence). CDR3 length: 12 residues. The V gene lost 2 bases and the J gene lost 8 bases, with 7 bases spanning the gap. The CDR3 DNA sequence: TGTGCCACCAGCAGAAAAGGGGATGAGCAGTTCTTC. It yields the protein CATSRKGDEQFF.

The CDR3 DNA sequence: TGCGCCAGCAGCCCTGGGTTCGGACAGTTGTACGAGCAGTACTTC. The encoded protein is CASSPGFGQLYEQYF. The chain employs TRBV4-3 and TRBJ2-7; D is perhaps TRBD1 (6 bases). V lost 4 bases and J 4 bases, leaving 17 bases between the germline ends. There are 15 residues in the CDR3. The germline V gene has CDR1 LGHNA and CDR2 YSLEER.

The V and J genes are TRBV9 and TRBJ2-1, with 10 bases lining up with TRBD2. V shed 3 bases, J shed 4 bases, and the junction held 7 bases outside the gene matches. The CDR3 contains 16 residues. Germline V lookup: CDR1 SGDLS, CDR2 YYNGEE. For the CDR3, the DNA is TGTGCCAGCAGCGGTGTAGCGGGAGGTGGGTACAATGAGCAGTTCTTC. Translated, it gives CASSGVAGGGYNEQFF.

The rearrangement uses TRBV27 and TRBJ2-3; D might be TRBD1 (6 bases). Germline V gene data show CDR1 as MNHEY and CDR2 as SMNVEV (reference sequence). Trimming took off 7 bases at V and 3 bases at J, with 14 bases between the two ends. CDR3 length: 14 amino acids. This CDR3 is CASMIQTGTDTQYF. CDR3 coding DNA: TGTGCCAGCATGATACAGACAGGAACAGATACGCAGTATTTT.

This rearrangement joins TRBV3-1 to TRBJ2-7, with D perhaps TRBD1 (5 bases). Trimming cost V 0 bases and J 2 bases, with 8 bases left between them. The CDR3 sequence is 14 residues long. Looked up from germline, CDR1 is LGHDT and CDR2 is YNNKEL (reference sequence). In DNA, the CDR3 is TGTGCCAGCAGCCAAGATCGACAGACCTACGAGCAGTACTTC. The encoded protein is CASSQDRQTYEQYF.

This chain links TRBV4-1 with TRBJ2-7, with D unresolved. Germline assignment: CDR1 MGHRA and CDR2 YSYEKL. V lost 5 bases and J lost 6, with 8 bases in between. The CDR3 is 11 residues long. The CDR3: CASSFFGEQYF. In DNA form, the CDR3 reads TGCGCCAGCAGCTTCTTCGGCGAGCAGTACTTC.

The sample holds a few counts of this clonotype. V is TRBV5-1 and J is TRBJ1-2; 7 bases fit TRBD1. The germline V gene has CDR1 SGHRS and CDR2 YFSETQ. The J segment lost 6 bases and the V segment lost 0 bases, leaving 11 bases of the junction unmatched. CDR3 length: 16 residues. The CDR3 here is CASSLVPQGDLDGYTF. Here the CDR3 DNA reads TGCGCCAGCAGCTTGGTCCCCCAGGGGGATCTAGATGGCTACACCTTC.

This rearrangement joins TRBV19 to TRBJ1-4, with D perhaps TRBD1 (5 bases). V was trimmed by 0 bases and J by 6 bases, leaving 17 bases between them. Germline lookup yields CDR1 LNHDA and CDR2 SQIVND (reference sequence). This CDR3 has 17 amino acids. The CDR3 bases are TGTGCCAGTAGTATAGATGGTGTCGGCAGGGATGATGAAAAACTGTTTTTT. This translates into CASSIDGVGRDDEKLFF.

This rearrangement joins TRBV12-3 or TRBV12-4 to TRBJ1-6, with D unclear. V lost 1 base and J 5 bases, leaving 6 bases between the germline ends. The CDR3 runs 14 residues. The CDR3 coding sequence is TGTGCCAGCAGTTTAGGGCCTAATAATTCACCCCTCCACTTT. It codes for CASSLGPNNSPLHF.

This clonotype was seen a handful of times. J is TRBJ2-1 and V is TRBV20-1; 11 bases match TRBD2. The CDR3 loop spans 16 amino acids. V dropped 0 bases and J dropped 8; count of bases not matched to a gene: 9. Germline values: CDR1 DFQATT, CDR2 SNEGSKA (reference sequence). This chain's CDR3 is CSARDRLAGGVDEQFF. The CDR3 bases are TGCAGTGCTAGAGATAGGCTAGCGGGAGGTGTGGATGAGCAGTTCTTC.